One and the same sample provided the 8 T cell receptor beta chains below, sequenced in a study of T-cell reconstitution after alpha-beta-depleted transplantation in children. Unique molecular identifiers were built into the TCRbeta library. TCRdb redid the calling of the PCR reads with MiXCR, one entry per CDR3 protein. The sample lists 200,000 to 250,000 distinct CDR3 sequences; around 11% were seen once. This specimen consisted of PBMCs from the stem cell graft donor, obtained from the stem cell graft. These receptors all stem from a human donor who donated a stem cell graft to a child with acute lymphoblastic leukemia.

This clonotype was detected ten times or more. The V gene is TRBV5-1, the J gene TRBJ2-2; 9 bases align to TRBD1. The CDR3 is 15 residues long. V trimming: 2 bases; J trimming: 7 bases; junction bases outside the gene matches: 6. CDR1 is SGHRS, CDR2 YFSETQ, per germline. The CDR3 reads CASSFGQGIIGELFF. The DNA for the CDR3 is TGCGCCAGCAGCTTCGGACAGGGGATCATCGGGGAGCTGTTTTTT.

This clonotype came up many times. The rearrangement uses TRBV30 and TRBJ1-2; the D is unclear. The CDR3 runs 14 residues. Between the trimmed V and J ends, which lost 7 bases and 4 bases, there was a span of 19 bases. Germline CDR1 is GTSNPN and CDR2 is SVGIG (reference sequence). Here the CDR3 reads CAFYPGLGAYGYTF. CDR3 in DNA: TGTGCCTTCTACCCAGGACTCGGAGCCTATGGCTACACCTTC.

The J gene is TRBJ1-2, the V gene TRBV5-1; D remains unclear. The germline V and J ends were trimmed by 3 bases and 4 bases, with 13 bases remaining between them. The V gene's germline CDR1 is SGHRS and CDR2 YFSETQ. CDR3 length: 14 residues. CDR3 sequence (DNA): TGCGCCAGCAGCTCAGAGTCCCCCCTCTATGGCTACACCTTC. Amino acid sequence: CASSSESPLYGYTF.

This clonotype was recorded at least ten times. This rearrangement joins TRBV24-1 to TRBJ2-2; TRBD1 aligns across 9 bases. V lost 10 bases, J lost 5 bases, and 7 bases stayed unmatched. Germline values: CDR1 KGHDR, CDR2 SFDVKD. The CDR3 is 14 amino acids. The CDR3, as DNA: TGTGCCACTTCGGACAGGGGTATAACCGGGGAGCTGTTTTTT. This gives the protein CATSDRGITGELFF.

This clonotype occurred many times. This CDR3 reads CASSPAGSPFYEQYF. The CDR3 bases are TGTGCCAGCAGTCCCGCGGGCAGCCCTTTCTACGAGCAGTACTTC. The genes are TRBV12-3 or TRBV12-4 and TRBJ2-7, with D perhaps matching TRBD2 (5 bases). Trimming took off 5 bases at V and 3 bases at J, with 17 bases between the two ends. The CDR3 is made up of 15 amino acids.

This clonotype was seen repeatedly, ten times or more. V usage is TRBV10-3 and J usage is TRBJ2-3; D perhaps matches TRBD1 (5 bases). V was shortened by 3 bases and J by 2 bases, with 12 bases between the two germline ends. Germline V gene data show CDR1 as ENHRY and CDR2 as SYGVKD. This CDR3 is built from 15 residues. CDR3 sequence reads: CAISDYRLITDTQYF. In nucleotides, the CDR3 is TGTGCCATCAGTGATTACAGGCTTATCACAGATACGCAGTATTTT.

This clonotype was observed at least ten times. The gene calls are TRBV12-3 or TRBV12-4 and TRBJ1-5; 7 bases map to TRBD1. The CDR3 has 13 amino acids. With 5 bases clipped from V and 7 bases from J, the junction kept 5 bases outside the gene matches. The CDR3 bases are TGTGCCAGCAGTACAGGGGCCCCCCAGCCCCAGCATTTT. Encoded protein: CASSTGAPQPQHF.

This clonotype was observed many times. V is TRBV20-1 and J is TRBJ2-1; the match to TRBD2 covers 11 bases. The junction had 5 bases not matched to a gene; V was cut back by 4 bases and J by 6 bases. This CDR3 is built from 14 residues. Germline-derived CDR1 and CDR2 are DFQATT and SNEGSKA (reference sequence). Here the CDR3 DNA reads TGCAGTGCTATTCGACTAGCGGGGCCCAATGAGCAGTTCTTC. This sequence encodes CSAIRLAGPNEQFF.